Listed here is a single TCR beta chain. As yet, its antigen is unknown. This sample was taken from a study of shared clonotypes between healthy human individuals. Study-level findings and limits: An anticipated effect of sequencing depth on clonotype sharing among donors was recognized. Between a few donors, naive CD4 clonotypes were shared at a level of roughly 5.5%. Compared with clonotypes that all four donors shared, non-shared clonotypes had lower generation probabilities.

V was clipped by 6 bases and J by 5 bases, with 10 bases between them. The CDR3 length is 13 residues. Germline-derived CDR1 and CDR2 are MNHNY and SVGAGI (reference sequence). Under the authors' procedure: ImmunoSEQ output held junction-only sequences without quality scores, so filtering differed. Measured with immunoSEQ multiplex PCR; TCRdb has only the in-frame clones, and not every one. That table gives V, J and clone size, and the DNA gave D and trimming. The table includes roughly 1.4 million clones, 97% to 99% detected once. This TCR derives from a man aged 25-40 years in good health. Sequencing used naive CD4+ T cells sorted from blood. Documented subset: CD45RA+ positively selected. The rearrangement links TRBV6-6 to TRBJ1-4, with D perhaps TRBD1 (5 bases). The CDR3: CASRKGLNEKLFF. The CDR3 DNA reads TGTGCCAGCAGGAAGGGACTGAATGAAAAACTGTTTTTT.